The clone carrying this T cell receptor (beta chain) showed up many times. These data originate in a study of early T cells in non-severe SARS-CoV-2 infection. The CDR3 consists of 17 residues. The V segment lost 1 base and the J segment 3 bases; nucleotides outside the gene matches: 11. Germline V lookup: CDR1 SGHDT, CDR2 YYEEEE. A single record per CDR3 protein comes from TCRdb applying MiXCR to the 5' RACE reads. The table has roughly 61,000 distinct CDR3 sequences, under 14% seen once. V gene TRBV5-6 combines with J gene TRBJ2-5; 8 positions match TRBD2. This TCR was recovered from an adult who was a healthcare worker with PCR-confirmed SARS-CoV-2 infection or an uninfected control (not recorded which). The sequenced material came from whole blood. CDR3 region: CASSLLTSGKKEETQYF. The CDR3 nucleotides read TGTGCCAGCAGCTTGCTAACTAGCGGAAAAAAGGAAGAGACCCAGTACTTC.